This T cell receptor beta chain was sequenced during a study of OX40 agonist ivuxolimab in advanced cancers. In the study overall: Anti-PD-1, anti-PD-L1 or anti-CTLA-4 therapy given earlier was allowed, and around 40% had some. Study-wide results and caveats: CD4+ and CD8+ blood T cells expanded clonally by week 6 at 0.1 to 3.0 mg/kg.

This clone occurred a few times. Its antigen is not identified. The germline V gene encodes CDR1 SGHAT and CDR2 FQNNGV. CDR3 length equals 16 residues. Germline trimming cut 3 bases from V and 10 bases from J; bases unmatched to any gene: 14. Using immunoSEQ multiplex PCR, the repertoire was profiled, and TCRdb retains in-frame clones only, with some absent. The sample lists 70,000 to 75,000 clones; about 79% were seen once. This chain connects TRBV11-2 to TRBJ2-5; 10 nucleotides agree with TRBD2. Sequenced material: CD4+ or CD8+ T cells sorted from blood, taken in a trial of the OX40 agonist ivuxolimab. The TCR originated in an adult with an advanced solid tumor such as melanoma, head and neck, liver or kidney cancer. In DNA form, the CDR3 reads TGTGCCAGCAGCTTTGGACTAGCGGCGCCAACACACCTCCAGTACTTC. It encodes CASSFGLAAPTHLQYF.